This passage covers 5 T cell receptor beta chains from one sample sequenced in a study of blood T cell repertoires in COVID-19. Repertoires were generated with immunoSEQ multiplex PCR, while TCRdb's copy carries only in-frame clones and drops some. The table has roughly 300,000 clones, 90% to 95% seen once. The sample was peripheral blood. Source of these receptors: a woman aged 25 to 45 with COVID-19, enrolled during active disease.

V gene TRBV19 combines with J gene TRBJ1-5; possibly TRBD1 for D (5 bases). Trimming pared 6 bases from V and 2 bases from J, leaving 20 bases between. Per the germline V gene, CDR1 is LNHDA and CDR2 is SQIVND (reference sequence). This CDR3 is 17 amino acids long. CDR3 nucleotides: TGTGCCAGTAGAAGTTTTGTGGGAGGGGCCGGCAATCAGCCCCAGCATTTT. Residues: CASRSFVGGAGNQPQHF.

This clone was seen once. This chain uses TRBV15 with TRBJ1-2; D might be TRBD1 (5 bases). Per germline, CDR1 LNHNV and CDR2 YYDKDF (reference sequence). The V and J ends lost 5 bases and 2 bases respectively, with 15 bases between them. The CDR3 extends over 15 amino acids. Here the CDR3 reads CATSDRRAGNYGYTF. The CDR3 nucleotides read TGTGCCACCAGCGATCGAAGGGCAGGGAACTATGGCTACACCTTC.

The V and J genes are TRBV7-8 and TRBJ2-5, with D possibly being TRBD2 (6 bases). Germline loops: CDR1 SGHVS, CDR2 FQNEAQ. V lost 1 base and J lost 3, with 15 bases in between. CDR3 length: 16 residues. In DNA, the CDR3 is TGTGCCAGCAGCTTAGGGAGCTCCGGGAGTAAAGAGACCCAGTACTTC. Translating it yields CASSLGSSGSKETQYF.

V usage is TRBV4-1 and J usage is TRBJ2-1; 7 nucleotides agree with TRBD2. This CDR3 is built from 13 residues. Germline-derived CDR1 and CDR2 are MGHRA and YSYEKL. V lost 2 bases and J lost 9; bases outside the gene matches: 4. The CDR3 is CASSQTSDSEQFF. Here the CDR3 DNA reads TGCGCCAGCAGCCAAACTAGCGACTCTGAGCAGTTCTTC.

The chain is built from TRBV11-2 and TRBJ2-7, with unresolved D. There are 12 residues in the CDR3. CDR1 SGHAT and CDR2 FQNNGV come from the germline V gene. Trimming pared 1 base from V and 3 bases from J, leaving 4 bases between. The CDR3 DNA is TGTGCCAGCAGCTTAGCGGTCTACGAGCAGTACTTC. Protein sequence: CASSLAVYEQYF.